A single sample gave rise to the 11 T cell receptor beta chains below, sequenced in a study of shared clonotypes between healthy human individuals. This table comes from immunoSEQ multiplex PCR, and its TCRdb copy is limited to in-frame clones, with some not included. The table has fewer than 1.4 million clones, about 80% seen once. Input material: memory CD4+ T cells from PBMCs. The sample's subset: CD45RA-negative fraction. These receptors were obtained from a man younger than 30 in good health. Some clones in this sample may be carry-over from other donors' samples.

The J gene is TRBJ2-3, the V gene TRBV7-2; 14 positions agree with TRBD2. Per the germline V gene, CDR1 is SGHTA and CDR2 is FQGNSA. V lost 1 base and J lost 3; bases outside the gene matches: 3. The CDR3 consists of 17 residues. The CDR3 loop is CASSLGLAGGPTDTQYF. CDR3 in DNA: TGTGCCAGCAGCTTAGGACTAGCGGGAGGGCCGACAGATACGCAGTATTTT.

The chain recombines TRBV5-1 with TRBJ2-3, with 8 bases fitting TRBD2. In germline, CDR1 is SGHRS, CDR2 YFSETQ. V was pared by 5 bases and J by 4 bases, with 15 bases of the junction left unmatched. The CDR3 has 17 amino acids. CDR3 nucleotides: TGCGCCAGCAGTCCCTTCAGGGGAGCGGGAGCGGCAGATACGCAGTATTTT. Protein product: CASSPFRGAGAADTQYF.

For this clone: Other DNA sequences in the same sample also yield this CDR3. The chain uses TRBV5-1 and TRBJ1-3, with D unclear. CDR1 SGHRS and CDR2 YFSETQ come from the germline V gene. CDR3 length: 16 amino acids. Trimming cost V 0 bases and J 0 bases, with 10 bases left between them. CDR3 bases: TGCGCCAGCAGCTTGGAAGGCAGCCACTCTGGAAACACCATATATTTT. This sequence encodes CASSLEGSHSGNTIYF.

V gene TRBV12-5 combines with J gene TRBJ2-5; the D is unclear. The CDR3 runs 14 residues. Germline-derived CDR1 and CDR2 are LGHNT and FRNRAP. V lost 5 bases to trimming and J lost 5 bases, with 15 bases between them. The CDR3 bases are TGTGCTAGTGGTCTCTCCCGACCGGCGGAGACCCAGTACTTC. Translation gives CASGLSRPAETQYF.

CDR3 amino acids: CAITPGQVNYGYTF. The CDR3 bases are TGTGCCATCACACCGGGACAGGTTAACTATGGCTACACCTTC. This chain links TRBV10-3 with TRBJ1-2, with TRBD1 matching over 8 bases. Germline V lookup: CDR1 ENHRY, CDR2 SYGVKD. With V trimmed by 7 bases and J by 1 base, 5 bases remained unmatched. The CDR3 runs to 14 residues.

The chain carries TRBV7-8 and TRBJ2-3; 12 nucleotides match TRBD2. V lost 5 bases, J lost 2 bases, and 8 bases stayed unmatched. The CDR3 runs to 17 residues. Looked up from germline, CDR1 is SGHVS and CDR2 is FQNEAQ. This CDR3 is CASSPPLAGGITDTQYF. The CDR3 DNA follows: TGTGCCAGCAGCCCCCCCCTAGCGGGAGGGATCACAGATACGCAGTATTTT.

This chain links TRBV18 with TRBJ2-1; 7 bases align to TRBD2. V gave up 4 bases and J gave up 5 bases; unmatched junction bases: 8. The CDR3 consists of 15 residues. Per the germline V gene, CDR1 is KGHSH and CDR2 is LQKENI. CDR3 amino acids: CASSLLAPRNNEQFF. DNA of the CDR3: TGTGCCAGCTCACTACTAGCGCCTAGAAACAATGAGCAGTTCTTC.

The V call is TRBV30, the J call TRBJ2-7, with 10 bases matching TRBD1. After removal of 5 bases from V and 5 bases from J, the junction contained 12 bases not matched to a gene. The CDR3 has 15 residues. CDR1 is GTSNPN, CDR2 SVGIG, per germline (reference sequence). The DNA of the CDR3 is TGTGCCTGGGAGGCGAGACAGGGGGCTAGGAACGAGCAGTACTTC. It translates to CAWEARQGARNEQYF.

Comments on this clone: This sample also contains other DNA sequences that code for the same CDR3. The V and J genes are TRBV2 and TRBJ1-5; D unclear. Trimming left V 6 bases short and J 4 bases short, with 7 bases between. The CDR3 runs to 12 residues. The V gene's germline CDR1 is SNHLY and CDR2 FYNNEI. The CDR3 DNA sequence: TGTGCCAGCAGGACCGGTAATCAGCCCCAGCATTTT. Translation gives CASRTGNQPQHF.

This clone was seen a handful of times. The chain couples TRBV19 to TRBJ1-5, with 7 bases identical to TRBD1. CDR3 length: 17 residues. The germline V gene encodes CDR1 LNHDA and CDR2 SQIVND (reference sequence). V shed 11 bases and J 1 base; nucleotides not matched to a gene: 17. The CDR3 nucleotides are TGTGCCGGGGATCCGGACAGGTACTGGCTGAGCAATCAGCCCCAGCATTTT. Translating it yields CAGDPDRYWLSNQPQHF.

V gene TRBV6-5 combines with J gene TRBJ2-1; 9 bases agree with TRBD2. Germline V gene sequence: CDR1 MNHEY, CDR2 SVGAGI. V lost 4 bases, J lost 8 bases, and 6 bases stayed unmatched. The CDR3 sequence is 14 residues long. In DNA form, the CDR3 reads TGTGCCAGCAGTTGGAGCGGGAGGTTCGATGAGCAGTTCTTC. This gives the protein CASSWSGRFDEQFF.